This TCR beta chain derives from a study of regulatory T cells in long-lasting Graves disease. The overall study: Recently diagnosed Graves' patients had received antithyroid drugs for under 3 months.

Time point meaning: newly diagnosed GD, antithyroid drugs for less than 3 months. Making the TCR library involved RNA that had been extracted from PBMCs. Germline loops: CDR1 LGHNA, CDR2 YNFKEQ. The CDR3 has 14 amino acids. J was trimmed by 2 bases and V by 6 bases; bases with no gene match: 7. CDR3 regions were amplified by Arm-PCR using iRepertoire HTBI primers to build TCR beta libraries. TCRdb recomputed calls from the multiplex PCR reads with MiXCR, one row per CDR3 protein. There are some 250,000 distinct CDR3 sequences in the sample; 20% occur only once, and over 11% lies in the top ten. Regarding this clonotype: What it recognizes is unknown. This sequence is one base from a far larger clone and is likely a read error. The CDR3 carries no conserved terminal phenylalanine or tryptophan, so it likely arises from a read error.

The study's findings and limits: Under persistent disease, TRBV28, TRBJ1-2 and TRBJ2-5 were used preferentially. Newly diagnosed Graves' patients exceeded persistent ones in TCR diversity.

Sequencing was performed on peripheral blood mononuclear cells (PBMCs), taken at new diagnosis, from a patient treated with antithyroid drugs. The chain carries TRBV4-2 and TRBJ2-7; the match to TRBD1 covers 7 bases. This clonotype originated in a female donor with Graves disease. As DNA, the CDR3 is TGTGCCAGCAGTCCCGGGACAGCCACCTACGAGCAGTACCTC. This encodes CASSPGTATYEQYL.